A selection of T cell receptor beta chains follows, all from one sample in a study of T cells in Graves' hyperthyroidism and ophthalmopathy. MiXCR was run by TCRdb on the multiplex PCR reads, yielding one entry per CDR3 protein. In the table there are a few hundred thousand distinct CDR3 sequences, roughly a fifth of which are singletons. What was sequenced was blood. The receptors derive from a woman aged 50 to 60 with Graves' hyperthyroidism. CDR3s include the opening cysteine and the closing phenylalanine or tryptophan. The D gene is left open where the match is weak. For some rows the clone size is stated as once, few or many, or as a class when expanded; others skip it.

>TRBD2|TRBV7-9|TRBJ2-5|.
CASSRTSGSVGGETQYF
TGTGCCAGCTCACGGACTAGCGGGTCCGTCGGGGGGGAGACCCAGTACTTC
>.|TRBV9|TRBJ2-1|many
CASSVGVIQSSYNEQFF
TGTGCCAGCAGCGTAGGGGTGATCCAGAGCTCCTACAATGAGCAGTTCTTC
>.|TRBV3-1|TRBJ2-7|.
CASSQGGHHLYEQYF
TGTGCCAGCAGCCAAGGGGGACACCACTTATACGAGCAGTACTTC
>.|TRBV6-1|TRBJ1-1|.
CASSAQGVLNTEAFF
TGTGCCAGCAGTGCCCAGGGAGTTTTGAACACTGAAGCTTTCTTT
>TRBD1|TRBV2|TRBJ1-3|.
CASRKQTGSGNTTYF
TGTGCCAGCAGAAAACAGACAGGGTCTGGAAACACCACATATTTT
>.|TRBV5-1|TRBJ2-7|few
CASSLDTGRPYEQYF
TGCGCCAGCAGCTTGGATACGGGACGGCCCTACGAGCAGTACTTC
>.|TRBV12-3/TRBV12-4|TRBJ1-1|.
CASSLGQTPNTEAFF
TGTGCCAGCAGCCTCGGACAAACACCGAACACTGAAGCTTTCTTT
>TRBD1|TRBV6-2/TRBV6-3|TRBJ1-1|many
CASSAAGTGLEFAFF
TGTGCCAGCAGCGCCGCCGGGACAGGGTTGGAATTCGCTTTCTTT
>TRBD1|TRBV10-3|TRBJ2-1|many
CAISEGQGGREQFF
TGTGCCATCAGTGAGGGACAGGGGGGCCGTGAGCAGTTCTTC
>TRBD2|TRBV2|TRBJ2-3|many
CASRELAGETDTQYF
TGTGCCAGCAGGGAACTAGCGGGAGAGACAGATACGCAGTATTTT
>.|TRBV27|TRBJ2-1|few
CASSLIPYQFF
TGTGCCAGCAGTCTCATCCCTTACCAGTTCTTC
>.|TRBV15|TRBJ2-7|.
CATSRDTQSSYEQYF
TGTGCCACCAGCAGAGATACCCAGAGCTCCTACGAGCAGTACTTC
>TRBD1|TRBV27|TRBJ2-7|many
CASSRQGGSYEQYF
TGCGCCAGCAGTAGACAGGGGGGCTCCTACGAGCAGTACTTC
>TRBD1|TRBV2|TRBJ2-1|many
CASNLRGINEQFF
TGTGCCAGCAACCTCAGGGGGATCAATGAGCAGTTCTTC
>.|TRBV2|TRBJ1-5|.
CASSAQRSNQPQHF
TGTGCCAGCAGCGCACAGAGAAGCAATCAGCCCCAGCATTTT
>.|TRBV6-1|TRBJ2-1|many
CASTRDFLSYNEQFF
TGTGCCAGCACCCGGGACTTCCTTTCCTACAATGAGCAGTTCTTC
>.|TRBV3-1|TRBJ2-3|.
CASSQVLDTQYF
TGTGCCAGCAGCCAAGTTCTAGATACGCAGTATTTT